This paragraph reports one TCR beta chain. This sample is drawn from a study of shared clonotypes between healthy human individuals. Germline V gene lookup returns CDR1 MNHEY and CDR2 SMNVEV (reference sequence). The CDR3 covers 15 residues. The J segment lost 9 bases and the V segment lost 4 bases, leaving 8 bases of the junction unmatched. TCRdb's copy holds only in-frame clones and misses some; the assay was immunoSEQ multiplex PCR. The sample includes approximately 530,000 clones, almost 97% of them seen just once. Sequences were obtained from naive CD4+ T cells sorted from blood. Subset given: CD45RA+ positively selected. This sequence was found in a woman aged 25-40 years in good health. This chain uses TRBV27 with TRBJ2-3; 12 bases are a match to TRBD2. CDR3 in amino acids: CASSYTSGRRGTQYF. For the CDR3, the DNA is TGTGCCAGCAGTTATACTAGCGGGAGGCGAGGAACGCAGTATTTT.